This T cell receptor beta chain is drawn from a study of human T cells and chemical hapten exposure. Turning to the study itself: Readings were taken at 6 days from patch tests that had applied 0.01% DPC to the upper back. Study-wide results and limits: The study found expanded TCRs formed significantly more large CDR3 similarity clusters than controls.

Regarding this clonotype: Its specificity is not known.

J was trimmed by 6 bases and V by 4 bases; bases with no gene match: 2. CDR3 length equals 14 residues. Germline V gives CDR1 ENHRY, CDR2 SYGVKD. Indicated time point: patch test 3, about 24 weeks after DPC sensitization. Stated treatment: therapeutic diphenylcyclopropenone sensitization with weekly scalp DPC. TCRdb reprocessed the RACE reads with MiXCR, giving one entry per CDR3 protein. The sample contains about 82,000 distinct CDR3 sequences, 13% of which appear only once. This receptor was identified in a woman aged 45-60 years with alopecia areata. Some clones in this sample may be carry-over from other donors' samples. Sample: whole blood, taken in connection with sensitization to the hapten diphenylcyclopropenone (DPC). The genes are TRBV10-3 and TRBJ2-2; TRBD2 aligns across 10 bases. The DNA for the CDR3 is TGTGCCATCAGTGCAGCGGGAGGGCCCGGGGAGCTGTTTTTT. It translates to CAISAAGGPGELFF.